This entry lists 16 T cell receptor beta chains sequenced from one sample in a study of blood T cells in healthy people across ages. Alongside a J-beta primer mix, a sample-barcoded 5' primer served in a second PCR lasting about 7 to 12 cycles. TCRdb reprocessed the 5' RACE reads via MiXCR and lists one record per CDR3 protein. The data hold approximately 2,000,000 distinct CDR3 sequences, with roughly two fifths observed a single time. The sequencing input was blood. The receptors shown here come from a human donor in good health.

V is TRBV3-1 and J is TRBJ1-4; D might be TRBD1 (6 bases). Germline assignment: CDR1 LGHDT and CDR2 YNNKEL (reference sequence). V lost 3 bases to trimming and J lost 7 bases, with 15 bases between them. The CDR3 contains 15 residues. The CDR3 region is CASSQYQTGSEKLFF. The CDR3, as DNA: TGTGCCAGCAGCCAGTACCAAACAGGGTCTGAAAAACTGTTTTTT.

Only a few counts were recorded for this clonotype. The genes are TRBV9 and TRBJ2-4, with 7 bases that match TRBD1. Trimming removed 0 bases from V and 9 bases from J; junction bases left unmatched: 6. The CDR3 totals 14 residues. Germline assignment: CDR1 SGDLS and CDR2 YYNGEE. The CDR3 sequence: CASSVGGQDSIQYF. CDR3 nucleotide sequence: TGTGCCAGCAGCGTAGGAGGACAGGATTCCATTCAGTACTTC.

With regard to this clonotype: The junction and the germline gene differ at one end; a read error may be behind it. V and J are TRBV5-6 and TRBJ2-1; the D is unclear. Germline CDR1 reads SGHDT; CDR2 reads YYEEEE. The CDR3 is made up of 12 amino acids. DNA for the CDR3: TGTGCCAGCAGCCTACAACCCAATGAGCGGTTCTTC. Translated, it gives CASSLQPNERFF.

This clonotype showed up many times. V is TRBV4-2 and J is TRBJ1-1; possibly TRBD1 for D (6 bases). The germline V and J ends were trimmed by 6 bases and 1 base, with 9 bases remaining between them. CDR3 length: 13 amino acids. CDR1 and CDR2 (germline): LGHNA, YNFKEQ. The CDR3 DNA reads as TGTGCCAGCAGTCGAGGGGGGAACACTGAAGCTTTCTTT. Its translation is CASSRGGNTEAFF.

The chain carries TRBV7-2 and TRBJ2-6; 7 bases line up with TRBD1. CDR1 is SGHTA and CDR2 is FQGNSA in the germline V gene. The CDR3 covers 18 residues. Trimming took 5 bases from V and 0 from J; bases not matched to a gene: 10. The CDR3 is CASSPNRGRVSGANVLTF. The CDR3 coding sequence is TGTGCCAGCAGCCCCAACAGGGGCCGAGTCTCTGGGGCCAACGTCCTGACTTTC.

There are a few counts of this clonotype. V and J are TRBV12-3 or TRBV12-4 and TRBJ2-2; D possibly uses TRBD1 or TRBD2 (5 bases each). Trimming stripped 7 bases from V and 4 bases from J, with 16 bases between. The CDR3 runs to 15 residues. CDR3 bases: TGTGCCAGCAACGCACGGTGGGGGTCCACCGGGGAGCTGTTTTTT. This codes for CASNARWGSTGELFF.

The chain recombines TRBV2 with TRBJ1-2; 8 bases are a match to TRBD1. The germline CDR1 and CDR2 sequences are SNHLY and FYNNEI. The V gene end was trimmed by 11 bases and the J gene end by 0 bases; junction bases not matched to a gene: 17. This CDR3 is built from 17 residues. This CDR3 reads CAVQGGAGRKANYGYTF. The DNA of the CDR3 is TGTGCCGTACAGGGGGGCGCCGGTAGGAAAGCTAACTATGGCTACACCTTC.

The V and J genes are TRBV7-2 and TRBJ1-5; D unresolved. The CDR3 is made up of 13 amino acids. V dropped 0 bases and J dropped 5 bases, with 5 bases sitting between them. Germline V gives CDR1 SGHTA, CDR2 FQGNSA. The DNA of the CDR3 is TGTGCCAGCAGCTTAGCGCCTCATCAGCCCCAGCATTTT. Amino acid sequence: CASSLAPHQPQHF.

In this sample, this clonotype turned up a few times. V is TRBV20-1 and J is TRBJ2-1; 8 nucleotides line up with TRBD2. There are 14 residues in the CDR3. V lost 7 bases, J lost 8 bases, and 13 bases stayed unmatched. The germline CDR1 and CDR2 sequences are DFQATT and SNEGSKA (reference sequence). This CDR3 is CSVATSELVDEQFF. For the CDR3, the DNA is TGCAGTGTCGCGACTAGCGAATTGGTGGATGAGCAGTTCTTC.

This clonotype was seen a few times. This chain joins TRBV2 and TRBJ2-3; 10 bases are a match to TRBD2. This CDR3 has 15 residues. Germline trimming cut 5 bases from V and 8 bases from J; bases unmatched to any gene: 10. Germline CDR1 and CDR2: SNHLY and FYNNEI. The CDR3, as DNA: TGTGCCAGCAGTTACAGCGGGGGGGACGGAGGTACGCAGTATTTT. It encodes CASSYSGGDGGTQYF.

The rearrangement links TRBV7-8 to TRBJ2-5; D is unclear. The germline V gene encodes CDR1 SGHVS and CDR2 FQNEAQ. The CDR3 totals 13 residues. The V and J ends lost 5 bases and 5 bases respectively, with 12 bases between them. CDR3: CASSALRKETQYF. In nucleotides, the CDR3 is TGTGCCAGCAGCGCACTTAGGAAGGAGACCCAGTACTTC.

This rearrangement joins TRBV20-1 to TRBJ1-5; the D is unclear. The CDR3 totals 13 residues. V lost 6 bases and J 0 bases, leaving 9 bases between the germline ends. CDR1 DFQATT and CDR2 SNEGSKA come from the germline V gene (reference sequence). The CDR3 nucleotides read TGCAGTGCCACGGACCGTAGCAATCAGCCCCAGCATTTT. Translated, it gives CSATDRSNQPQHF.

In its sample, this clonotype was seen a few times. The rearrangement links TRBV7-2 to TRBJ2-4; D is perhaps TRBD2 (6 bases). This CDR3 has 15 amino acids. The germline V and J ends were trimmed by 2 bases and 8 bases, with 16 bases remaining between them. Germline CDR1 SGHTA, CDR2 FQGNSA. Here the CDR3 DNA reads TGTGCCAGCAGCTTAAACGGCGGGGTGGGAGACATTCAGTACTTC. It is translated as CASSLNGGVGDIQYF.

This clonotype turned up a few times. The V call is TRBV6-1, the J call TRBJ1-4, with D uncertain. The CDR3 has 14 amino acids. Germline lookup yields CDR1 MNHNS and CDR2 SASEGT. V lost 4 bases to trimming and J lost 8 bases, with 14 bases between them. CDR3: CASSGGKEGEKLFF. Written as DNA, the CDR3 is TGTGCCAGCAGTGGGGGAAAAGAGGGCGAAAAACTGTTTTTT.

The chain joins TRBV5-1 to TRBJ2-7; D is ambiguous. The germline CDR1 and CDR2 sequences are SGHRS and YFSETQ. The V gene lost 1 base and the J gene lost 0 bases, with 8 bases spanning the gap. The CDR3 spans 14 residues. The CDR3 coding sequence is TGCGCCAGCAGCTTGAACTTCAACTCCTACGAGCAGTACTTC. Translated: CASSLNFNSYEQYF.

The genes are TRBV6-5 and TRBJ1-4; D not resolved. CDR1 and CDR2 (germline): MNHEY, SVGAGI. This CDR3 is built from 16 residues. V lost 0 bases, J lost 1 base, and 9 bases lay in between. CDR3 protein: CASSYSIGLTNEKLFF. DNA of the CDR3: TGTGCCAGCAGTTACTCGATAGGTCTAACTAATGAAAAACTGTTTTTT.